This T cell receptor (beta chain) emerged from a study of response to subunit inactivated influenza vaccine. Whole-study results and caveats: The authors put forward the suggestion that each seasonal influenza vaccination may bring in only a limited number of new T cells.

TCRdb independently ran MiXCR on the RT-PCR reads; one entry per CDR3 protein. Of about 570,000 distinct CDR3 sequences in the sample, 12% were seen once. The length of the CDR3 is 15 residues. In germline, CDR1 is KGHDR, CDR2 SFDVKD. V lost 4 bases to trimming and J lost 4 bases, with 12 bases between them. Notes on this clonotype: Its specificity is unknown.

The sequences come from PBMCs from blood, collected on the day of vaccination. V usage is TRBV24-1 and J usage is TRBJ2-2; D is tentatively TRBD1 or TRBD2 (5 bases each). The sequence came from a man aged 45-65 years who received an inactivated influenza vaccine. In nucleotides, the CDR3 is TGTGCCACCAGTGAGGGTGGGACGGGCACCGGGGAGCTGTTTTTT. Residues: CATSEGGTGTGELFF.